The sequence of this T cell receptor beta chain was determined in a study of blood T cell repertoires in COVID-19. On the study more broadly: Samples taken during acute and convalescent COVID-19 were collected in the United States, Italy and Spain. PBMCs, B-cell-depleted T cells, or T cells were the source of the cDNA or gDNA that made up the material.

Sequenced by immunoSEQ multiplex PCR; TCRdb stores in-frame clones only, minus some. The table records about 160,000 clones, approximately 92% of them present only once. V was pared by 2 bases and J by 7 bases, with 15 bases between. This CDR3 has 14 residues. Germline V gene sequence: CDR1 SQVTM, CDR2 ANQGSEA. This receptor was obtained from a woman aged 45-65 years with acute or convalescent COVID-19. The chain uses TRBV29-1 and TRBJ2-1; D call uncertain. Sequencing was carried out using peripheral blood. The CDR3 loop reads CSVERQVGLNEQFF. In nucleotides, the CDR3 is TGCAGCGTTGAAAGGCAGGTCGGTTTGAATGAGCAGTTCTTC.